Listed below are T cell receptor beta chains from one sample, sequenced in a study of blood T cell repertoires in COVID-19. Repertoires were generated with immunoSEQ multiplex PCR, while TCRdb's copy carries only in-frame clones and drops some. The sample has roughly 50,000 clones, roughly nine tenths seen once; the top ten hold approximately 8%. The specimen was peripheral blood. These receptors originate from a woman aged 60-70 years with active or convalescent COVID-19. Each CDR3 is given with its conserved first and last residue. The order of the fields is J gene, D gene, V gene, clone size, CDR3 protein, CDR3 DNA. A D gene is named only where the DNA matches it firmly. Clone size appears in some rows only: once, few, many, or a class for an expanded clone.

>TRBJ1-2|NA|TRBV28|NA
CASSPPVDYGYTF
TGTGCCAGCAGTCCTCCAGTGGACTATGGCTACACCTTC
>TRBJ2-6|NA|TRBV21-1|NA
CASSKVSNRASGANVLTF
TGTGCCAGCAGCAAAGTATCGAACAGGGCCTCTGGGGCCAACGTCCTGACTTTC
>TRBJ2-1|NA|TRBV28|NA
CASTKGVSTYNEQFF
TGTGCCAGCACCAAAGGGGTTTCCACCTACAATGAGCAGTTCTTC
>TRBJ2-3|NA|TRBV27|NA
CASSSSQTSTDTQYF
TGTGCCAGCAGCTCCTCGCAGACTAGCACAGATACGCAGTATTTT
>TRBJ1-1|TRBD1|TRBV25-1|NA
CASSDGQEVTEAFF
TGTGCCAGCAGTGACGGACAGGAGGTCACTGAAGCTTTCTTT
>TRBJ1-1|NA|TRBV18|NA
CASSPSREVRTEAFF
TGTGCCAGCTCACCAAGCAGGGAGGTACGGACTGAAGCTTTCTTT
>TRBJ1-1|NA|TRBV4-2|NA
CASSQIVLVNTEAFF
TGTGCCAGCAGCCAAATTGTTTTAGTGAACACTGAAGCTTTCTTT
>TRBJ1-2|TRBD1|TRBV5-1|once
CASSLVTGGRYGYTF
TGCGCCAGCAGCTTGGTGACAGGGGGTCGCTATGGCTACACCTTC
>TRBJ2-1|NA|TRBV9|NA
CASSVDGSRGGDEQFF
TGTGCCAGCAGCGTAGACGGGAGTAGGGGTGGGGATGAGCAGTTCTTC
>TRBJ1-5|NA|TRBV11-2|NA
CASSLGTTSNQPQHF
TGTGCCAGCAGCCTTGGGACAACAAGCAATCAGCCCCAGCATTTT
>TRBJ2-1|TRBD1|TRBV3-1/TRBV3-2|NA
CASSQSPGQGYNEQFF
TGTGCCAGCAGCCAATCTCCGGGACAGGGGTACAATGAGCAGTTCTTC
>TRBJ2-5|TRBD2|TRBV20-1|NA
CSASRGRGGTQYF
TGCAGTGCTAGTCGCGGGAGAGGAGGGACCCAGTACTTC
>TRBJ2-1|TRBD2|TRBV2|NA
CASSRLAGVNNEQFF
TGTGCCAGCAGTAGACTAGCGGGAGTTAACAATGAGCAGTTCTTC
>TRBJ2-7|TRBD1|TRBV7-2|NA
CASSLAGTGNSEQYF
TGTGCCAGCAGCTTAGCCGGGACAGGGAATAGCGAGCAGTACTTC
>TRBJ2-5|TRBD2|TRBV18|NA
CASSRGLAGYETQYF
TGTGCCAGCTCACGAGGACTAGCGGGGTATGAGACCCAGTACTTC
>TRBJ1-5|TRBD1|TRBV3-1/TRBV3-2|NA
CASSQGAGGGQPQHF
TGTGCCAGCAGCCAAGGAGCAGGGGGAGGCCAGCCCCAGCATTTT
>TRBJ2-1|TRBD2|TRBV6-5|NA
CASTLAGGREQFF
TGTGCCAGCACTCTAGCGGGAGGACGCGAGCAGTTCTTC
>TRBJ1-6|TRBD1|TRBV6-1|NA
CASSEGLDRGFSPLHF
TGTGCCAGCAGTGAGGGGTTGGACAGGGGCTTTTCACCCCTCCACTTT
>TRBJ1-6|NA|TRBV18|NA
CASSPQGDGSPLHF
TGTGCCAGCTCACCACAGGGGGACGGGTCACCCCTCCACTTT
>TRBJ1-3|NA|TRBV12-5|NA
CASASSGNTIYF
TGTGCTAGTGCGAGCTCTGGAAACACCATATATTTT
>TRBJ2-5|NA|TRBV15|NA
CATSRDMTYQETQYF
TGTGCCACCAGCAGAGATATGACTTACCAAGAGACCCAGTACTTC
>TRBJ1-5|NA|TRBV6-5|NA
CASSPGGGSNQPQHF
TGTGCCAGTTCGCCGGGGGGGGGAAGCAATCAGCCCCAGCATTTT
>TRBJ2-1|TRBD1|TRBV19|NA
CASSILTGGLNNEQFF
TGTGCCAGTAGTATCCTGACAGGGGGCCTTAACAATGAGCAGTTCTTC
>TRBJ1-2|NA|TRBV28|NA
CATQMANYGYTF
TGTGCCACCCAGATGGCTAACTATGGCTACACCTTC
>TRBJ2-1|NA|TRBV4-2|NA
CASSPMSSYNEQFF
TGTGCCAGCAGCCCAATGTCGAGCTACAATGAGCAGTTCTTC
>TRBJ1-2|TRBD1|TRBV7-3|NA
CASSLTTGGYGYTF
TGTGCCAGCAGCTTAACCACAGGGGGCTATGGCTACACCTTC
>TRBJ2-1|TRBD1|TRBV5-6|NA
CASSFTGQGYNEQFF
TGTGCCAGCAGCTTCACGGGACAGGGGTACAATGAGCAGTTCTTC
>TRBJ2-7|NA|TRBV6-1|NA
CASSEWRALPYEQYF
TGTGCCAGCAGTGAATGGCGGGCGTTACCCTATGAGCAGTACTTC
>TRBJ1-4|TRBD1|TRBV28|NA
CASSTGTVNEKLFF
TGTGCCAGCAGCACCGGGACAGTTAATGAAAAACTGTTTTTT
>TRBJ2-4|TRBD1|TRBV9|NA
CASSRTGTKNIQYF
TGTGCCAGCAGCAGGACAGGGACCAAAAACATTCAGTACTTC
>TRBJ2-2|TRBD2|TRBV6-5|once
CAATKRESTGELFF
TGTGCCGCTACGAAGCGGGAGAGCACCGGGGAGCTGTTTTTT
>TRBJ1-2|TRBD1|TRBV28|few
CASSLMGQLYGYTF
TGTGCCAGCAGTTTAATGGGACAGCTCTATGGCTACACCTTC
>TRBJ2-3|TRBD2|TRBV6-4|NA
CASSDSWGGISTDTQYF
TGTGCCAGCAGTGACTCGTGGGGGGGGATCAGCACAGATACGCAGTATTTT
>TRBJ1-5|NA|TRBV7-2|NA
CASSRSGLGRPQHF
TGTGCCAGCAGCCGTTCCGGGCTCGGGAGGCCCCAGCATTTT
>TRBJ2-2|TRBD1|TRBV18|NA
CASSATGTGNTGELFF
TGTGCCAGCTCAGCAACCGGGACAGGAAACACCGGGGAGCTGTTTTTT
>TRBJ1-2|NA|TRBV28|NA
CASSPNLGGRKVWGYTF
TGTGCCAGCAGTCCGAATCTCGGGGGGCGAAAGGTGTGGGGCTACACCTTC
>TRBJ2-5|NA|TRBV19|NA
CASSGTGVQETQYF
TGTGCCAGTAGTGGGACGGGGGTCCAAGAGACCCAGTACTTC
>TRBJ1-4|NA|TRBV30|NA
CAWSTGTTNEKLFF
TGTGCCTGGAGCACAGGGACAACTAATGAAAAACTGTTTTTT
>TRBJ2-7|TRBD1|TRBV24-1|NA
CATSDLDRVEQYF
TGTGCCACCAGTGACCTGGACAGGGTCGAGCAGTACTTC
>TRBJ2-5|TRBD2|TRBV5-8|NA
CASSPRGGETQYF
TGTGCCAGCAGCCCCCGGGGGGGAGAGACCCAGTACTTC
>TRBJ1-1|NA|TRBV5-1|NA
CASSAAGKVNTEAFF
TGCGCCAGCAGCGCCGCCGGGAAAGTGAACACTGAAGCTTTCTTT
>TRBJ1-1|NA|TRBV10-3|NA
CAISETRTNTEAFF
TGTGCCATCAGTGAGACCAGAACGAACACTGAAGCTTTCTTT
>TRBJ1-6|TRBD1|TRBV6-5|NA
CASTRGDRGSPLHF
TGTGCCAGCACCCGGGGGGACAGGGGTTCACCCCTCCACTTT
>TRBJ2-7|NA|TRBV10-3|NA
CAISDQGHEQYF
TGTGCCATCAGTGACCAGGGCCACGAGCAGTACTTC
>TRBJ2-1|NA|TRBV19|NA
CASSASNEQFF
TGTGCCAGTAGTGCTAGTAATGAGCAGTTCTTC
>TRBJ1-5|NA|TRBV30|few
CAWRGAFNQPQHF
TGTGCCTGGAGGGGGGCCTTCAATCAGCCCCAGCATTTT
>TRBJ1-6|NA|TRBV6-5|NA
CASSIQGSGSPLHF
TGTGCCAGCAGTATCCAGGGTTCCGGTTCACCCCTCCACTTT
>TRBJ1-1|NA|TRBV10-1|NA
CASRAGAKDTEAFF
TGCGCCAGCAGGGCAGGGGCGAAGGACACTGAAGCTTTCTTT
>TRBJ2-2|TRBD1|TRBV2|once
CASSSFSGTGFTGELFF
TGTGCCAGTTCAAGCTTTTCCGGGACAGGGTTCACCGGGGAGCTGTTTTTT
>TRBJ2-3|TRBD1|TRBV25-1|NA
CASSESRDRHNTQYF
TGTGCCAGCAGTGAGTCCCGGGACAGGCACAATACGCAGTATTTT
>TRBJ1-1|NA|TRBV28|NA
CASSPRTARGTEAFF
TGTGCCAGCAGTCCAAGGACAGCGAGGGGCACTGAAGCTTTCTTT
>TRBJ2-7|NA|TRBV7-2|NA
CASSLSYEQYF
TGTGCCAGCAGCCTCTCCTACGAGCAGTACTTC
>TRBJ1-6|NA|TRBV28|NA
CASSLSPPRGRSYNSPLHF
TGTGCCAGCAGTTTATCCCCTCCACGGGGTCGCTCCTATAATTCACCCCTCCACTTT
>TRBJ1-4|NA|TRBV5-1|NA
CASSFSQGRNEKLFF
TGCGCCAGCAGCTTCTCCCAGGGTCGCAATGAAAAACTGTTTTTT
>TRBJ1-2|NA|TRBV28|NA
CASNEFRAQGYGYTF
TGTGCCAGCAATGAGTTTAGGGCGCAGGGCTATGGCTACACCTTC
>TRBJ2-4|NA|TRBV20-1|NA
CSAGPGNIQYF
TGCAGTGCTGGGCCTGGAAACATTCAGTACTTC
>TRBJ1-2|NA|TRBV19|NA
CASREREAPLGYTF
TGTGCCAGTAGAGAGCGTGAAGCCCCGCTTGGCTACACCTTC
>TRBJ1-5|NA|TRBV5-1|NA
CASSQGGGNQPQHF
TGCGCCAGCAGCCAAGGAGGGGGCAATCAGCCCCAGCATTTT
>TRBJ1-1|NA|TRBV18|few
CASSPLAQGTEAFF
TGTGCCAGCTCACCATTGGCACAGGGCACTGAAGCTTTCTTT
>TRBJ1-2|NA|TRBV9|NA
CASSVGLTQPTGYTF
TGTGCCAGCAGCGTAGGACTTACCCAACCCACTGGCTACACCTTC